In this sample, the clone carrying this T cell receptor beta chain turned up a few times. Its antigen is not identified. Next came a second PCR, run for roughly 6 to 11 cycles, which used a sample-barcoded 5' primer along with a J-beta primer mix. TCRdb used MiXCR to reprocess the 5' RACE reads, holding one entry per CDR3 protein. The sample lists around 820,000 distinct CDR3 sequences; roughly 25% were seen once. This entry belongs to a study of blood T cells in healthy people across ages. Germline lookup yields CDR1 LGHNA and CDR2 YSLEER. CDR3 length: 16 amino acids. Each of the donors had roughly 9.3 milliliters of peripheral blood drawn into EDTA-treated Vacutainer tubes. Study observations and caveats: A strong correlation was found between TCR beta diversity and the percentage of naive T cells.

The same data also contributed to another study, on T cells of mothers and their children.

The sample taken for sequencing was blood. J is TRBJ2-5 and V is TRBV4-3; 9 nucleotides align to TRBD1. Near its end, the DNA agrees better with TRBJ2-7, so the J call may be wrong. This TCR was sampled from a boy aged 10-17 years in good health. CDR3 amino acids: CASSQVPGQGNYEQYF. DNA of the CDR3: TGCGCCAGCAGCCAAGTCCCCGGACAGGGGAACTACGAGCAGTACTTC.